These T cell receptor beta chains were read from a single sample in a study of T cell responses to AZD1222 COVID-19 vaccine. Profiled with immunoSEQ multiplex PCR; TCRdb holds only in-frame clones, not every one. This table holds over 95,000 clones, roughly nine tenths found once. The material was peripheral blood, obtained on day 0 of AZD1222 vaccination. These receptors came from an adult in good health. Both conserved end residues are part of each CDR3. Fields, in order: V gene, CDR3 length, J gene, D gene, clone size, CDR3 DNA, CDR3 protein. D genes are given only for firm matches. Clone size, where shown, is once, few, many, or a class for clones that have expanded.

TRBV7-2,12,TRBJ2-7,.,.,TGTGCCAGCAGCTCCCTGGTTTACGAGCAGTACTTC,CASSSLVYEQYF
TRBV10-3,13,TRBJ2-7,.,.,TGTGCCATCAGTGGGGGAGTTTCCTACGAGCAGTACTTC,CAISGGVSYEQYF
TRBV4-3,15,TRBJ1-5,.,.,TGCGCCAGCAGCCGGTTTCTGGGGGGAGATCAGCCCCAGCATTTT,CASSRFLGGDQPQHF
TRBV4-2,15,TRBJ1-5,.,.,TGTGCCAGCAGCCAAGAATGGGGGCTGGGTCAGCCCCAGCATTTT,CASSQEWGLGQPQHF
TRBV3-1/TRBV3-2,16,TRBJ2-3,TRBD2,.,TGTGCCAGCAGCCAATCGGGACTATCTAGCACAGATACGCAGTATTTT,CASSQSGLSSTDTQYF
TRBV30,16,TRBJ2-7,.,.,TGTGCCTGGACGGGCAGGAGACTCATTACCACCTACGAGCAGTACTTC,CAWTGRRLITTYEQYF
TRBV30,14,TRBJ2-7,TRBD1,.,TGTGCCTGGAGTTTCCGGACAGGGATAAAGGAGCAGTACTTC,CAWSFRTGIKEQYF
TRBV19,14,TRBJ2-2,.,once,TGTGCCAGTAGTGCGACATGGTCCCCCGGGGAGCTGTTTTTT,CASSATWSPGELFF
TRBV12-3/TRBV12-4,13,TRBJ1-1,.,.,TGTGCCAGCAGTTTGACAGATTTCACTGAAGCTTTCTTT,CASSLTDFTEAFF
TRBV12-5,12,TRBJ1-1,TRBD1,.,TGTGCTAGTGGACAGGGGATCTCTGAAGCTTTCTTT,CASGQGISEAFF
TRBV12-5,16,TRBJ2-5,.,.,TGTGCTAGTGGTTTGGTAATGGGGATCGGGCAAGAGACCCAGTACTTC,CASGLVMGIGQETQYF
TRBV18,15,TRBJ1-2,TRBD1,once,TGTGCCAGCTCACCACCGGGACAGGGGATTTATGGCTACACCTTC,CASSPPGQGIYGYTF
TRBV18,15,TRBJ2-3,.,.,TGTGCCAGCTCACCCCGACAAAAAAGCACAGATACGCAGTATTTT,CASSPRQKSTDTQYF
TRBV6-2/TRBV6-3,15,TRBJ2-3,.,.,TGTGCCAGCAGTTACACGATTGCTAGCACAGATACGCAGTATTTT,CASSYTIASTDTQYF
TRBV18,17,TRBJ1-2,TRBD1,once,TGTGCCAGCTCACCACCGAAGGGGCAGGGGGCGAACTATGGCTACACCTTC,CASSPPKGQGANYGYTF
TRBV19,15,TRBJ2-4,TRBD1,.,TGTGCCAGTAGTCCGGGACAGATCGGGCGCAACATTCAGTACTTC,CASSPGQIGRNIQYF
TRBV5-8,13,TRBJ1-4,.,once,TGTGCCAGCAGCCCGGGCCTGGAGGAAAAACTGTTTTTT,CASSPGLEEKLFF
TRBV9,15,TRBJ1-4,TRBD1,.,TGTGCCAGCAGCTCCCGGACAGGGGGCTTTGAAAAACTGTTTTTT,CASSSRTGGFEKLFF
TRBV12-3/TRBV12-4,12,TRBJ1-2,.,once,TGTGCCAGCAGTACTGGGACCTATGGCTACACCTTC,CASSTGTYGYTF
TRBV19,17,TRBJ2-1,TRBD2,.,TGTGCCAGTAGTTTTCCCCGGCTAGCGGGTTCCCGGAATGAGCAGTTCTTC,CASSFPRLAGSRNEQFF
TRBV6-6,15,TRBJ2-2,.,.,TGTGCCAGCACTCCCCGGCAGGGCCAAACCGGGGAGCTGTTTTTT,CASTPRQGQTGELFF
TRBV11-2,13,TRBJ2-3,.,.,TGTGCCAGCAGCTTAGGGGACTGGGATACGCAGTATTTT,CASSLGDWDTQYF
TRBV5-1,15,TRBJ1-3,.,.,TGCGCCAGCAGCCTGGACGGAAGCTCTGGAAACACCATATATTTT,CASSLDGSSGNTIYF
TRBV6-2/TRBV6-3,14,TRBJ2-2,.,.,TGTGCCAGCAGTTACAGGGGCAACACCGGGGAGCTGTTTTTT,CASSYRGNTGELFF
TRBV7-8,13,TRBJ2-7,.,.,TGTGCCAGCAGCCAACAAGTATTTTATGAGCAGTACTTC,CASSQQVFYEQYF
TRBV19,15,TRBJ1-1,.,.,TGTGCCAGTAGTTCTTTGGGGGGTTGGGGCACTGAAGCTTTCTTT,CASSSLGGWGTEAFF
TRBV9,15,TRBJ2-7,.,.,TGTGCCAGCAGCCCGCGGAGCTCCGGGACGGACGAGCAGTACTTC,CASSPRSSGTDEQYF
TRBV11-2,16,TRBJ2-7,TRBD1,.,TGTGCCAGCAGACCTGCCACACCGGGACAGGGCTACGAGCAGTACTTC,CASRPATPGQGYEQYF
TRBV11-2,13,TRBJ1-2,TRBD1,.,TGTGCCAGCAGCCCCGGACAGGAGTATGGCTACACCTTC,CASSPGQEYGYTF
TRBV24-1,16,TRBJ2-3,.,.,TGTGCCACCAGTGATCCGGGACTTATTAGCACAGATACGCAGTATTTT,CATSDPGLISTDTQYF
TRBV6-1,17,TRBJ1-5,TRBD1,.,TGTGCCAGCAGTGATGACAGGGGGGGGGTAGGCAATCAGCCCCAGCATTTT,CASSDDRGGVGNQPQHF
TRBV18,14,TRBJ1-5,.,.,TGTGCCAGCTCACCACAAAACGGCAATCAGCCCCAGCATTTT,CASSPQNGNQPQHF
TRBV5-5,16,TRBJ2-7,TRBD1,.,TGTGCCAGCAGCACGGCTTCAACAGGGGGCTCTTACGAGCAGTACTTC,CASSTASTGGSYEQYF
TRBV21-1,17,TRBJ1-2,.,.,TGTGCCAGCAGCAGCAACAGGGCCCTGGTCCCTAACTATGGCTACACCTTC,CASSSNRALVPNYGYTF
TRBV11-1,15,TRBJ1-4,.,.,TGTGCCAGCAGCTTATACAGTGGGGGCGGTGAAAAACTGTTTTTT,CASSLYSGGGEKLFF
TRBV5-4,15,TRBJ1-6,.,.,TGTGCCAGCAGCTCGGAAATGGCAGTTAATTCACCCCTCCACTTT,CASSSEMAVNSPLHF
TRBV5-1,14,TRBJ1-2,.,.,TGCGCCAGCAGCTTGACAGGAGTCAACTATGGCTACACCTTC,CASSLTGVNYGYTF
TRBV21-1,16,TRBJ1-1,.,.,TGTGCCAGCAGCAAAGCAGCTGGACAGGGACTCACTGAAGCTTTCTTT,CASSKAAGQGLTEAFF
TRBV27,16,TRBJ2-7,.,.,TGTGCCAGCAGATCCTCAGGGACGACTTCTCGCTACGAGCAGTACTTC,CASRSSGTTSRYEQYF
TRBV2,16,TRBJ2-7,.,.,TGTGCCAGCAGTGTTGACAAGACCGATTCCTCCTACGAGCAGTACTTC,CASSVDKTDSSYEQYF